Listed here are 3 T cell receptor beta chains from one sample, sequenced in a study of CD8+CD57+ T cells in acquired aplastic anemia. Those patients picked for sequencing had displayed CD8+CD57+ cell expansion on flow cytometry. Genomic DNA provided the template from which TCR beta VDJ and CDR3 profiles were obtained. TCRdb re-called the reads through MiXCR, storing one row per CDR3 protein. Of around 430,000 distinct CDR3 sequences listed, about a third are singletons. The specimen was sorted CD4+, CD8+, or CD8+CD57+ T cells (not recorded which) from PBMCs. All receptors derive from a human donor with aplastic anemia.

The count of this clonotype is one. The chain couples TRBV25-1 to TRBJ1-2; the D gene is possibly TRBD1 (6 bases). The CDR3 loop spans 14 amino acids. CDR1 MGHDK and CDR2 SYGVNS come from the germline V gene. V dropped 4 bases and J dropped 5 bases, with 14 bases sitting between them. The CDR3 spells CASSGRQDSYGYTF. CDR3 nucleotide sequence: TGTGCCAGCAGTGGGAGACAGGACTCATATGGCTACACCTTC.

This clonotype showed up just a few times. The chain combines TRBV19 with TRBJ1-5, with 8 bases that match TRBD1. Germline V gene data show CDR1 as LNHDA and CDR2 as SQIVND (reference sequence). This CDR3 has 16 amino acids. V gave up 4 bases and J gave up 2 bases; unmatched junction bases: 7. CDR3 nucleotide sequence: TGTGCCAGTAGTAATTCCCCAGGGGGCGGCAATCAGCCCCAGCATTTT. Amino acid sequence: CASSNSPGGGNQPQHF.

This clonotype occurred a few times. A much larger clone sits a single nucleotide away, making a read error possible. The CDR3 region has the DNA TGCGGTGCTTGGTTCGCAGTAAACTATGGCTACACCTTC. Protein sequence: CGAWFAVNYGYTF. The chain uses TRBV20-1 and TRBJ1-2; D is undetermined. This CDR3 is 13 amino acids long. Germline V gives CDR1 DFQATT, CDR2 SNEGSKA (reference sequence).